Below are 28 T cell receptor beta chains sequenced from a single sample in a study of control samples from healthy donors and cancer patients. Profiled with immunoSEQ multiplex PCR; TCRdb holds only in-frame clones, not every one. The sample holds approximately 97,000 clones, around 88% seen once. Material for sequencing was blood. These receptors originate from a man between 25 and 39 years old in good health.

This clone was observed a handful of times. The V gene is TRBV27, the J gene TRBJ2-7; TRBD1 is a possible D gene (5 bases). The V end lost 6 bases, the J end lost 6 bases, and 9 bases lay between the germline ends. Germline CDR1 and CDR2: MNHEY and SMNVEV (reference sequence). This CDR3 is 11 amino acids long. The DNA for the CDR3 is TGTGCCAGCAGAAGGGGTACCGAGCAGTACTTC. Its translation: CASRRGTEQYF.

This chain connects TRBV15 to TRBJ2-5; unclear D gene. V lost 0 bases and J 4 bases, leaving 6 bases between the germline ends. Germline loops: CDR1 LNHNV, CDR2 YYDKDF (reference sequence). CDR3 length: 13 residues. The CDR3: CATSRDPTETQYF. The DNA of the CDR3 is TGTGCCACCAGCAGAGATCCCACAGAGACCCAGTACTTC.

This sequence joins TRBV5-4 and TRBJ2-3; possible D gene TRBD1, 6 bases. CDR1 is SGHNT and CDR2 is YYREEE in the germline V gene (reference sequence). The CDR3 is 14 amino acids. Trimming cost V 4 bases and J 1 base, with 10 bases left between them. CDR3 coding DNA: TGTGCCAGCAGCCCACGGACAGGCACAGATACGCAGTATTTT. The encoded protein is CASSPRTGTDTQYF.

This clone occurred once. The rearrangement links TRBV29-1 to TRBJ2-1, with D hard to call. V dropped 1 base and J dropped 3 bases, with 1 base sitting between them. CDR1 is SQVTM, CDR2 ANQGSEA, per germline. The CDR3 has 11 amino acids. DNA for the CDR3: TGCAGCGTTGAAGTCTACAATGAGCAGTTCTTC. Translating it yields CSVEVYNEQFF.

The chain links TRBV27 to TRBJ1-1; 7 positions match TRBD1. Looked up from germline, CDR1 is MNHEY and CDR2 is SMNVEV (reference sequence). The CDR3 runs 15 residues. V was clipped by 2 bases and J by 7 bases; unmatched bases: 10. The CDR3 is CASSLRPGGLGEAFF. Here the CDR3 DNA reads TGTGCCAGCAGTTTACGGCCAGGGGGATTAGGTGAAGCTTTCTTT.

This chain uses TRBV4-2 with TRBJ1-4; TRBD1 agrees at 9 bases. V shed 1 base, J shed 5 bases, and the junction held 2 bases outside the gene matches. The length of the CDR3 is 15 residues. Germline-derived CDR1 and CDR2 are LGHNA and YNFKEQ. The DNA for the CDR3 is TGTGCCAGCAGCCAAGTAGGACAGGGGAATGAAAAACTGTTTTTT. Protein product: CASSQVGQGNEKLFF.

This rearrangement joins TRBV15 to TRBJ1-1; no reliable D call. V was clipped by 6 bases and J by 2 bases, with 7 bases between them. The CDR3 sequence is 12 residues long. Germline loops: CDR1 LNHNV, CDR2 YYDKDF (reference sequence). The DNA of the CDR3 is TGTGCCACCAGTTATATTAACACTGAAGCTTTCTTT. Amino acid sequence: CATSYINTEAFF.

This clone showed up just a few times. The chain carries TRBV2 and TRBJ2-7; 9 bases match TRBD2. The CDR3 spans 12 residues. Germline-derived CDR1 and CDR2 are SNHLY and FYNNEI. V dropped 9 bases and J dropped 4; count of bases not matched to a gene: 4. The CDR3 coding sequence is TGTGCCAGAAGGACTAGCGAATACGAGCAGTACTTC. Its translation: CARRTSEYEQYF.

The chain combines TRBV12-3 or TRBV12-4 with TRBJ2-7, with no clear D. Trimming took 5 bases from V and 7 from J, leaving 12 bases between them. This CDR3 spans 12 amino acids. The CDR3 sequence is CASSPTYGEQYF. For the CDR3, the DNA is TGTGCCAGCAGTCCCACTTATGGAGAGCAGTACTTC.

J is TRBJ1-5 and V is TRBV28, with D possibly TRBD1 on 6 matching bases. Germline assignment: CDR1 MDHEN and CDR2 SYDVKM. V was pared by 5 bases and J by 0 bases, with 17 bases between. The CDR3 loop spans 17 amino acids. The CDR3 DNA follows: TGTGCCAGCAGTCCTATGGGACAAAGTTATAGCAATCAGCCCCAGCATTTT. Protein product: CASSPMGQSYSNQPQHF.

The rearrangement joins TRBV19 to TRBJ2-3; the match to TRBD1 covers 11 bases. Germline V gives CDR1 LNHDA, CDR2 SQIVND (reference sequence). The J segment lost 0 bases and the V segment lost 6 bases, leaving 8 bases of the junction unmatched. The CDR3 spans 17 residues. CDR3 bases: TGTGCCAGTAGCAGGGACAGGGGGTCCCTCAGCACAGATACGCAGTATTTT. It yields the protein CASSRDRGSLSTDTQYF.

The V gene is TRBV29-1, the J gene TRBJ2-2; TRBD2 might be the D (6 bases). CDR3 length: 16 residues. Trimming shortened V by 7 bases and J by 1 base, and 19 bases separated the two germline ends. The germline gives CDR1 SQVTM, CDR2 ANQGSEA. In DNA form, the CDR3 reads TGCAGCGCTCGGGTTCTCGCGGGACGGAACACCGGGGAGCTGTTTTTT. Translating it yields CSARVLAGRNTGELFF.

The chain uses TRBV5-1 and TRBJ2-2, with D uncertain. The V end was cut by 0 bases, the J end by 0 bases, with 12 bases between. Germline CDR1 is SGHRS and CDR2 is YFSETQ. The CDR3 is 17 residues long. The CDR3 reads CASSLDPGSANTGELFF. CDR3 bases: TGCGCCAGCAGCTTGGATCCGGGCAGCGCGAACACCGGGGAGCTGTTTTTT.

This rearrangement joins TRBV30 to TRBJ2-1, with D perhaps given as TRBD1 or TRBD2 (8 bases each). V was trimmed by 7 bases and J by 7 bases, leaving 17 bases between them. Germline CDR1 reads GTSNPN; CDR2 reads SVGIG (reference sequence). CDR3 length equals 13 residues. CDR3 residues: CALAGQARNEQFF. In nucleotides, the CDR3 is TGTGCCTTAGCGGGACAGGCCCGTAATGAGCAGTTCTTC. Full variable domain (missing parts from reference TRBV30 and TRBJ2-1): SQTIHQWPATLVQPVGSPLSLECTVEGTSNPNLYWYRQAAGRGLQLLFYSVGIGQISSEVPQNLSASRPQDRQFILSSKKLLLSDSGFYLCALAGQARNEQFFGPGTRLTVL.

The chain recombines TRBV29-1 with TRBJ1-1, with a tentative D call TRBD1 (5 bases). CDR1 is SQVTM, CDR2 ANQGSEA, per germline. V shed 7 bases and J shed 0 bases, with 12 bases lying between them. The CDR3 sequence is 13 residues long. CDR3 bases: TGCAGCGCCCACAGGACTTTGAACACTGAAGCTTTCTTT. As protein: CSAHRTLNTEAFF.

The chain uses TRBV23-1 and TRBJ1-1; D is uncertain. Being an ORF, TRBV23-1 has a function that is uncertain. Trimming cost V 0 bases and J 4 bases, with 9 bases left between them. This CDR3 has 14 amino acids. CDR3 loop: CASSQSNFSTEAFF. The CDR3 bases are TGCGCCAGCAGTCAATCTAACTTCAGCACTGAAGCTTTCTTT.

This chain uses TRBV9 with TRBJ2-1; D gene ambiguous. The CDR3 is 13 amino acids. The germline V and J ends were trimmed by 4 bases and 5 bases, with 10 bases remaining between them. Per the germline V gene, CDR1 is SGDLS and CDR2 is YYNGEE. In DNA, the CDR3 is TGTGCCAGCAGCAATGAAAGGGACAATGAGCAGTTCTTC. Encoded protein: CASSNERDNEQFF.

CDR3: CSVVPFDGYTF. The CDR3 DNA is TGCAGCGTGGTGCCATTCGATGGCTACACCTTC. J is TRBJ1-2 and V is TRBV29-1; D call uncertain. Trimming removed 6 bases from V and 6 bases from J, with 11 bases in between. This CDR3 has 11 residues. Germline CDR1 reads SQVTM; CDR2 reads ANQGSEA.

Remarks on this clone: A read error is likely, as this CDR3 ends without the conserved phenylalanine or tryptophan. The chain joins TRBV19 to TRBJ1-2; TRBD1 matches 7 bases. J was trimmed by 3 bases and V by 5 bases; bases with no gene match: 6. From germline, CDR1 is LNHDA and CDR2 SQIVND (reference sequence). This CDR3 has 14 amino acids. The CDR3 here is CASSAGQTHYGYTL. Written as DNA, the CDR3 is TGTGCCAGTAGTGCGGGACAGACTCACTATGGCTACACCCTC.

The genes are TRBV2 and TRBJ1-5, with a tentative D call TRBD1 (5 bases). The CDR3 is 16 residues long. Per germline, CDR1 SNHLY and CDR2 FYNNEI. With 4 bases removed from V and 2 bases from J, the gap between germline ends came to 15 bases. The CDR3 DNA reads TGTGCCAGCAGTGGGGCAGGGTATGAGGGCAATCAGCCCCAGCATTTT. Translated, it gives CASSGAGYEGNQPQHF.

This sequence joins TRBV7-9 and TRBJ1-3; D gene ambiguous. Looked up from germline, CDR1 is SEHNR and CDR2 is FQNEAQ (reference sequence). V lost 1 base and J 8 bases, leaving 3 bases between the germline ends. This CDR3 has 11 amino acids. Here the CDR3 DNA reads TGTGCCAGCAGCTTAGAAGACACCATATATTTT. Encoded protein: CASSLEDTIYF.

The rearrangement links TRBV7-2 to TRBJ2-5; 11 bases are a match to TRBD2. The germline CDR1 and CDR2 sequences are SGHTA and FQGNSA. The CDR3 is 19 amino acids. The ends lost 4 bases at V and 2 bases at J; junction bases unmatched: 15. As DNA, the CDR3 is TGTGCCAGCAGCTCAACGGAAGGTAGACTAGCGGGGTTACAAGAGACCCAGTACTTC. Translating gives CASSSTEGRLAGLQETQYF.

CDR3 nucleotide sequence: TGCGCCAGCAGCGGCACCCCGCTAGCGGGGACCATCGTGGATGAGCAGTACTTC. Its protein product is CASSGTPLAGTIVDEQYF. The J gene is TRBJ2-7, the V gene TRBV4-1; the match to TRBD2 covers 9 bases. CDR1 MGHRA and CDR2 YSYEKL come from the germline V gene. V shed 5 bases, J shed 7 bases, and the junction held 21 bases outside the gene matches. The CDR3 spans 18 residues.

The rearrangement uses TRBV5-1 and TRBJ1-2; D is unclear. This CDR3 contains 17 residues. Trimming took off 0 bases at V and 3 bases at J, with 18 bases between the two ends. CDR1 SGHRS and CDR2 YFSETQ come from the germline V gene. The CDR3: CASSLGGGYTGDYGYTF. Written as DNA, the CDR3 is TGCGCCAGCAGCTTGGGGGGTGGATATACCGGGGACTATGGCTACACCTTC.

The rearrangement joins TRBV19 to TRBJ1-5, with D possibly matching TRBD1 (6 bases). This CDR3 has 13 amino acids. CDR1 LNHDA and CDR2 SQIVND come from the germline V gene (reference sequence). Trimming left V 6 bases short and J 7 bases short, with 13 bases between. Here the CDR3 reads CASSTDREQPQHF. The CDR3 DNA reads TGTGCCAGTAGCACGGACAGAGAACAGCCCCAGCATTTT.

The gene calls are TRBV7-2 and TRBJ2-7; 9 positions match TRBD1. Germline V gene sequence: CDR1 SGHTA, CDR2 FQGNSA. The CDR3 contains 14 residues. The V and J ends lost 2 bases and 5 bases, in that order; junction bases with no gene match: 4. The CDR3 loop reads CASSLRTGEDEQYF. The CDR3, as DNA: TGTGCCAGCAGCTTAAGGACAGGGGAAGACGAGCAGTACTTC.

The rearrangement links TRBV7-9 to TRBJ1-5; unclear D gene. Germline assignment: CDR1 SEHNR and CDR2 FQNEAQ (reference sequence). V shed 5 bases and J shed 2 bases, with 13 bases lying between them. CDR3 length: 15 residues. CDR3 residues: CASSLMDGGNQPQHF. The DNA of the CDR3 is TGTGCCAGCAGCCTAATGGACGGGGGCAATCAGCCCCAGCATTTT.

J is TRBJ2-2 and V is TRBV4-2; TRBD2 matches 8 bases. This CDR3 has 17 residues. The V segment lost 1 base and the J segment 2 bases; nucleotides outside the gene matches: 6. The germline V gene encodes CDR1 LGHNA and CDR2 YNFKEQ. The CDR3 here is CASSQVLLAENTGELFF. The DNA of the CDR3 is TGTGCCAGCAGCCAAGTTTTACTAGCGGAAAACACCGGGGAGCTGTTTTTT.